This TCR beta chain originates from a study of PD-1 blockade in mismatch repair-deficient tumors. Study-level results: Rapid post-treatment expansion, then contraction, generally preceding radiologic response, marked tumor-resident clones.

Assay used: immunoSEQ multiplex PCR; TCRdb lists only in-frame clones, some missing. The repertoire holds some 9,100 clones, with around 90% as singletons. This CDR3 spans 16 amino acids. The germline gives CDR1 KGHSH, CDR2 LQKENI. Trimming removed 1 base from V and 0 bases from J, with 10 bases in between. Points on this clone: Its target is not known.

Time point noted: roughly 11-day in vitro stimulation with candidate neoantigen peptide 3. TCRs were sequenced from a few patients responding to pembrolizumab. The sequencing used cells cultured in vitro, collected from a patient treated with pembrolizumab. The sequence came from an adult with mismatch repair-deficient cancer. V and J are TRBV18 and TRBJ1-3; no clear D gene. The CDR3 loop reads CASSPLDPSSGNTIYF. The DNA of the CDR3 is TGTGCCAGCTCACCACTGGACCCTAGCTCTGGAAACACCATATATTTT.